This TCR beta chain stems from a study of identical twins. This clonotype occurred many times. Antigen unknown. Study outcomes and limitations: Monozygotic twin pairs showed more out-of-frame TCR alpha sharing than models estimated.

Trimming removed 4 bases at V and 7 bases at J, with 9 bases between. The germline CDR1 and CDR2 sequences are SQVTM and ANQGSEA. This CDR3 contains 11 residues. MiXCR, applied by TCRdb to the 5' RACE reads, yields one record per CDR3 protein. The sample carries 200,000 to 250,000 distinct CDR3 sequences, more than 6.5% recorded once. The data also belong to a second study, concerning yellow fever vaccine responses in identical twins.

Sample: memory (CD45RO+) T cells sorted from blood. This TCR came from a woman aged 18-35 years in good health. The chain recombines TRBV29-1 with TRBJ2-3; D not certain. In DNA, the CDR3 is TGCAGCGTTGGGGAATTCAATACGCAGTATTTT. It encodes CSVGEFNTQYF.